This T cell receptor (beta chain) is from a study of cytomegalovirus exposure and HLA in healthy donors. The study, taken as a whole, reports: A later analysis linked a missense variant in DCLRE1C to the trimming of TCR beta V and J genes. The study flagged roughly 150 TCR beta chains as cytomegalovirus-associated. TCR association rates varied by HLA locus in a later analysis, with DRB1 highest and HLA-C lowest. Sequencing probably produced one cluster of sequence variants that were highly shared.

Trimming at V came to 0 bases and at J to 0 bases, leaving 11 bases not matched to a gene. Germline V gene sequence: CDR1 SGDLS, CDR2 YYNGEE. CDR3 length: 19 residues. PCR employed 60 Vbeta and 13 Jbeta primers. Clones were read by immunoSEQ multiplex PCR, and TCRdb kept only the in-frame ones, dropping some. The sample's table shows 150,000 or so clones. Regarding this clone: Its antigen is unknown.

Sequencing was performed on PBMCs. The clonotype originates from a woman aged 45-59 years in good health and CMV-seronegative. The chain recombines TRBV9 with TRBJ2-1; 8 nucleotides align to TRBD2. CDR3 in DNA: TGTGCCAGCAGCGTAGGAGGTAGCGGGGCGCCCCGCTCCTACAATGAGCAGTTCTTC. This translates into CASSVGGSGAPRSYNEQFF.